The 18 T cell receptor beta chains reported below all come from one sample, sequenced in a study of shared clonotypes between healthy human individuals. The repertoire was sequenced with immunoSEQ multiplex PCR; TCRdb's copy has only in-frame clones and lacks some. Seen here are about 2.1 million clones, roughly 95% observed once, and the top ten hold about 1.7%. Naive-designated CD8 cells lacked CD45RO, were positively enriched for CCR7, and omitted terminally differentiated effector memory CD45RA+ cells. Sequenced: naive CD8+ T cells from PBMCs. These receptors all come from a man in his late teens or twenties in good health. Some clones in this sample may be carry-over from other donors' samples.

The CDR3 region is CASSQVVDTGELFF. The CDR3 DNA reads as TGCGCCAGCAGCCAAGTTGTAGACACCGGGGAGCTGTTTTTT. This sequence joins TRBV4-3 and TRBJ2-2; D is ambiguous. V was clipped by 1 base and J by 3 bases, with 6 bases between them. Germline values: CDR1 LGHNA, CDR2 YSLEER. The CDR3 extends over 14 amino acids.

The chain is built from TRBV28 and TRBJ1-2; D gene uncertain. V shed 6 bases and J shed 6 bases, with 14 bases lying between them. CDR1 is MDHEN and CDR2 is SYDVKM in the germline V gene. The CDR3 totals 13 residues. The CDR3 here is CASSLMSRDGYTF. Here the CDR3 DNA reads TGTGCCAGCAGCCTCATGAGTCGGGATGGCTACACCTTC.

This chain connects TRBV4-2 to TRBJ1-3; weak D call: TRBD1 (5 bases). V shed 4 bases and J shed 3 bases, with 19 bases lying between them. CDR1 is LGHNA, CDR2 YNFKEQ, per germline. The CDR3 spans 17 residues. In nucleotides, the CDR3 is TGTGCCAGCAGCCCCCGCCTCGTGGGAGGGGATGGAAACACCATATATTTT. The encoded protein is CASSPRLVGGDGNTIYF.

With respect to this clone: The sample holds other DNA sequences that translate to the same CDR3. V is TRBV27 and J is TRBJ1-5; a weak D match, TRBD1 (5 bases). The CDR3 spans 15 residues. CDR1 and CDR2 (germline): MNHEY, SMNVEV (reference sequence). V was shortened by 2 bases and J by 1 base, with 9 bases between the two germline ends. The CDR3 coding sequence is TGTGCCAGCAGTTTAGGTGGGGGAAGCAATCAGCCCCAGCATTTT. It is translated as CASSLGGGSNQPQHF.

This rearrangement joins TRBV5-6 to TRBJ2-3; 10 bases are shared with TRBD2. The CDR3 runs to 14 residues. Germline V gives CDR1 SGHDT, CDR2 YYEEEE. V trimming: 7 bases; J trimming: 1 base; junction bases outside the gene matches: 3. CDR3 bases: TGTGCCAGCGATGGACTAGCGGGCACAGATACGCAGTATTTT. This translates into CASDGLAGTDTQYF.

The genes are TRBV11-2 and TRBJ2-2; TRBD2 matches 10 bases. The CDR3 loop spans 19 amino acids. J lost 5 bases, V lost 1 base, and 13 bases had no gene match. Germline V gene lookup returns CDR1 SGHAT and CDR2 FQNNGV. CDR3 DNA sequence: TGTGCCAGCAGCTTAGTGGTGCTAGCGGGAGTCCCGAGGACCGGGGAGCTGTTTTTT. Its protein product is CASSLVVLAGVPRTGELFF. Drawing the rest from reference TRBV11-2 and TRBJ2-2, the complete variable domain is EAGVAQSPRYKIIEKRQSVAFWCNPISGHATLYWYQQILGQGPKLLIQFQNNGVVDDSQLPKDRFSAERLKGVDSTLKIQPAKLEDSAVYLCASSLVVLAGVPRTGELFFGEGSRLTVL.

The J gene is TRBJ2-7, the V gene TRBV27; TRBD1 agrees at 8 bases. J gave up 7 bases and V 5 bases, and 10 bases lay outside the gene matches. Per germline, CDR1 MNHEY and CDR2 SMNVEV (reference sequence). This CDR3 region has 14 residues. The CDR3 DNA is TGTGCCAGCAGTGCACTTACAGGGGGGCGGGAGCAGTACTTC. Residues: CASSALTGGREQYF.

CDR3 loop: CASIRTGREGDQPQHF. As DNA, the CDR3 is TGTGCCAGTATTAGGACAGGGCGAGAAGGGGATCAGCCCCAGCATTTT. The rearrangement joins TRBV19 to TRBJ1-5; 8 nucleotides match TRBD1. The trim removed 7 bases at V and 5 bases at J, leaving 13 bases unmatched. Germline-derived CDR1 and CDR2 are LNHDA and SQIVND (reference sequence). This CDR3 has 16 residues.

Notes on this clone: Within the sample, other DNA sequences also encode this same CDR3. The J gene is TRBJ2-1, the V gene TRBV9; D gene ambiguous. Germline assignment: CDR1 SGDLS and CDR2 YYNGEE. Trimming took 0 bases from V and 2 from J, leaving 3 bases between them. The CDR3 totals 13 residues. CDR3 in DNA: TGTGCCAGCAGCGTAGCCGCCTACAATGAGCAGTTCTTC. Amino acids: CASSVAAYNEQFF. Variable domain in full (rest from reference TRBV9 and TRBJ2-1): DSGVTQTPKHLITATGQRVTLRCSPRSGDLSVYWYQQSLDQGLQFLIQYYNGEERAKGNILERFSAQQFPDLHSELNLSSLELGDSALYFCASSVAAYNEQFFGPGTRLTVL.

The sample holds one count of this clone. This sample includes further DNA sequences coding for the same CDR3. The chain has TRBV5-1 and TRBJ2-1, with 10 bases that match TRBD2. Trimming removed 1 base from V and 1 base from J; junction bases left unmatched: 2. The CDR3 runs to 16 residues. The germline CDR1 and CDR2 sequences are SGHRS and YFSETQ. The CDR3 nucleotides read TGCGCCAGCAGCTTGCGAGCGGGAGGGTCCTACAATGAGCAGTTCTTC. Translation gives CASSLRAGGSYNEQFF.

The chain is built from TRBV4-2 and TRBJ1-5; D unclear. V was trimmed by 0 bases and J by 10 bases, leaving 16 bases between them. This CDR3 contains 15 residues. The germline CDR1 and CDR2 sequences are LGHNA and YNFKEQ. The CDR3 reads CASSQDKTILLPQHF. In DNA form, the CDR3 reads TGTGCCAGCAGCCAAGATAAGACAATATTACTTCCCCAGCATTTT.

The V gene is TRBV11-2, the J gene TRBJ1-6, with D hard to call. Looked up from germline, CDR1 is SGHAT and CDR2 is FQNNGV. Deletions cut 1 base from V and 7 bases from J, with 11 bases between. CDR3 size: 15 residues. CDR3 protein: CASSLGGSGNSPLHF. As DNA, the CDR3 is TGTGCCAGCAGCTTAGGGGGTAGCGGAAATTCACCCCTCCACTTT.

The CDR3 sequence: CASSDVARGNQPQHF. The CDR3, as DNA: TGTGCCAGCAGTGACGTAGCCAGGGGCAATCAGCCCCAGCATTTT. The rearrangement links TRBV6-1 to TRBJ1-5; D may be TRBD1 (5 bases). The CDR3 is 15 amino acids. CDR1 and CDR2 from the germline V gene are MNHNS and SASEGT. The germline V and J ends were trimmed by 3 bases and 2 bases, with 11 bases remaining between them.

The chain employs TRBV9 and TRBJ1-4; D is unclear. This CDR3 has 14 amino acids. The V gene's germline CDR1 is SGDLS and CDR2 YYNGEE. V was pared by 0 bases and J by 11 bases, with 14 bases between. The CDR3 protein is CASSVEGHLGKLFF. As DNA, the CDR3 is TGTGCCAGCAGCGTAGAGGGCCATCTAGGGAAACTGTTTTTT. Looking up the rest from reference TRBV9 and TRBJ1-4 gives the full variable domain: DSGVTQTPKHLITATGQRVTLRCSPRSGDLSVYWYQQSLDQGLQFLIQYYNGEERAKGNILERFSAQQFPDLHSELNLSSLELGDSALYFCASSVEGHLGKLFFGSGTQLSVL.

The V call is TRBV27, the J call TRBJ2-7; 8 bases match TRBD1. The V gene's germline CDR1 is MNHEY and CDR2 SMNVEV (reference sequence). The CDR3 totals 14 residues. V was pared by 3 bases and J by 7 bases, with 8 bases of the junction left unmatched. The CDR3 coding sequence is TGTGCCAGCAGTTTGTTCTCACAGGGGGGAGAGCAGTACTTC. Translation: CASSLFSQGGEQYF.

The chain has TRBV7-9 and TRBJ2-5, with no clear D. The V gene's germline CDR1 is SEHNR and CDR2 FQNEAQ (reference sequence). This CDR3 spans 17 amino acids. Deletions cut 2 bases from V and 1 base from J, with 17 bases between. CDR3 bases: TGTGCCAGCAGCTTATTTGAAGGCAGGAGCATCCAAGAGACCCAGTACTTC. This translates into CASSLFEGRSIQETQYF.

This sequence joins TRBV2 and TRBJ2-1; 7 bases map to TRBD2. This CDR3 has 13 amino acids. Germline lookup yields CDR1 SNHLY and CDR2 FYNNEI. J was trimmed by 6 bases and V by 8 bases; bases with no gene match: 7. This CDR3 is CASSLGRGNEQFF. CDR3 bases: TGTGCCAGCTCTCTAGGGAGGGGCAATGAGCAGTTCTTC.

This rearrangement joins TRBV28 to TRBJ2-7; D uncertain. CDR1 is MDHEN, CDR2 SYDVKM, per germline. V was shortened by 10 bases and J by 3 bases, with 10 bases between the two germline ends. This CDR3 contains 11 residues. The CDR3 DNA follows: TGTGCCACCCACTTCGGCTACGAGCAGTACTTC. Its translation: CATHFGYEQYF. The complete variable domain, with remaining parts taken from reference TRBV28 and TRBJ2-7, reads DVKVTQSSRYLVKRTGEKVFLECVQDMDHENMFWYRQDPGLGLRLIYFSYDVKMKEKGDIPEGYSVSREKKERFSLILESASTNQTSMYLCATHFGYEQYFGPGTRLTVT.